A selection of T cell receptor beta chains follows, all from one sample in a study of blood T cell repertoires in COVID-19. Profiling relied on immunoSEQ multiplex PCR, and the TCRdb table lists in-frame clones only, not all of them. The sample carries about 210,000 clones, 80% to 85% recorded once. What was sequenced was PBMCs or T cells enriched from blood (not recorded which). The source of these receptors is a woman aged 50 to 65 with acute COVID-19. The conserved cysteine and the conserved F or W are not part of the CDR3 here. The order of the fields is clone size, V gene, J gene, CDR3 protein. Clone sizes are given selectively: once, few, many, or a class where the clone is expanded.

abundance: once; v_gene: TRBV7-8; j_gene: TRBJ2-2; CDR3aa: ASSSRDTTLVTGELF
abundance: NA; v_gene: TRBV5-1; j_gene: TRBJ1-1; CDR3aa: ASSPTGASTEAF
abundance: NA; v_gene: TRBV11-3; j_gene: TRBJ1-2; CDR3aa: ASSLDSTPGGGDGYT
abundance: NA; v_gene: TRBV28; j_gene: TRBJ1-6; CDR3aa: ASSSDRKSSYNSPLH
abundance: NA; v_gene: TRBV20-1; j_gene: TRBJ1-1; CDR3aa: SAKGPEAF
abundance: NA; v_gene: TRBV29-1; j_gene: TRBJ1-2; CDR3aa: SVKHLGASLYGYT
abundance: NA; v_gene: TRBV6-5; j_gene: TRBJ2-6; CDR3aa: ASRNTGSGANVLT
abundance: NA; v_gene: TRBV4-2; j_gene: TRBJ2-1; CDR3aa: ASSTTGGSYNEQF
abundance: few; v_gene: TRBV18; j_gene: TRBJ1-2; CDR3aa: ASSQDRGKNYGYT
abundance: NA; v_gene: TRBV30; j_gene: TRBJ2-7; CDR3aa: AWRILDRVSGYEQY
abundance: NA; v_gene: TRBV5-6; j_gene: TRBJ1-2; CDR3aa: ASSFSAGRDYT
abundance: NA; v_gene: TRBV28; j_gene: TRBJ1-6; CDR3aa: ASSATGIYSPLH
abundance: once; v_gene: TRBV18; j_gene: TRBJ1-6; CDR3aa: ASSLGGQVNSPLH
abundance: NA; v_gene: TRBV4-1; j_gene: TRBJ2-5; CDR3aa: ASSQGGPVETQY
abundance: NA; v_gene: TRBV19; j_gene: TRBJ2-2; CDR3aa: ASTIAAGELF
abundance: NA; v_gene: TRBV12-5; j_gene: TRBJ2-7; CDR3aa: ASGPGQGAHEQY
abundance: once; v_gene: TRBV3-1/TRBV3-2; j_gene: TRBJ1-1; CDR3aa: ASSRGGGQGGSSGTEAF
abundance: NA; v_gene: TRBV11-2; j_gene: TRBJ2-6; CDR3aa: ASSQENIMSGANVLT
abundance: once; v_gene: TRBV11-3; j_gene: TRBJ2-6; CDR3aa: ASSPRPPVAYGANVLT
abundance: NA; v_gene: TRBV4-3; j_gene: TRBJ1-4; CDR3aa: ASSQATGTVRTKLF
abundance: NA; v_gene: TRBV3-1/TRBV3-2; j_gene: TRBJ2-4; CDR3aa: ASSQDKLAKNIQY
abundance: NA; v_gene: TRBV7-2; j_gene: TRBJ2-2; CDR3aa: ASSLYRSGELF
abundance: NA; v_gene: TRBV28; j_gene: TRBJ2-7; CDR3aa: ASSPATELITSSNYEQY
abundance: NA; v_gene: TRBV19; j_gene: TRBJ2-7; CDR3aa: ASSTGQGTHEQY